A single sample gave rise to the 30 T cell receptor beta chains below, sequenced in a study of cytomegalovirus exposure and HLA in healthy donors. 13 Jbeta primers and 60 Vbeta primers were used for the PCR. Only in-frame clones appear in the TCRdb table, and some are missing; sequencing was by immunoSEQ multiplex PCR. This table has 180,000 or so clones, around 76% appearing once. Sequenced input: PBMCs. The receptors come from a man aged 40-50 years in good health and CMV-seronegative.

This clone was seen only once. V is TRBV7-9 and J is TRBJ2-2; D is perhaps TRBD2 (5 bases). The germline CDR1 and CDR2 sequences are SEHNR and FQNEAQ (reference sequence). V was shortened by 5 bases and J by 5 bases, with 15 bases between the two germline ends. This CDR3 has 15 amino acids. The CDR3 here is CASSRRSSGTGELFF. CDR3 sequence (DNA): TGTGCCAGCAGCCGCCGGTCCTCGGGGACCGGGGAGCTGTTTTTT.

This chain links TRBV11-3 with TRBJ2-1, with a possible D match to TRBD2 (7 bases). The ends were cut back, 5 bases at V and 1 base at J, with 9 bases in the middle. Germline CDR1 SGHNT, CDR2 YENEEA. CDR3 length equals 14 residues. The CDR3 DNA sequence: TGTGCCAGCAGCCGGGGGGCGTCCTACAATGAGCAGTTCTTC. Residues: CASSRGASYNEQFF.

The chain carries TRBV11-2 and TRBJ2-7; TRBD2 might be the D (6 bases). CDR3 length: 12 residues. V dropped 6 bases and J dropped 7 bases, with 13 bases sitting between them. Germline assignment: CDR1 SGHAT and CDR2 FQNNGV. The CDR3 is CASRPLRGEQYF. The CDR3 bases are TGTGCCAGCAGACCGCTTCGGGGGGAGCAGTACTTC.

This clone was seen only a few times. V and J are TRBV7-9 and TRBJ2-1, with D perhaps matching TRBD1 (6 bases). The V gene's germline CDR1 is SEHNR and CDR2 FQNEAQ (reference sequence). V lost 4 bases and J lost 1, with 8 bases in between. This CDR3 is built from 14 residues. In DNA, the CDR3 is TGTGCCAGCAGCTCAAGGGGGTCCTACAATGAGCAGTTCTTC. Amino acid sequence: CASSSRGSYNEQFF.

The chain carries TRBV18 and TRBJ2-7; D perhaps matches TRBD2 (5 bases). The CDR3 is 14 residues long. Germline CDR1 KGHSH, CDR2 LQKENI. V lost 0 bases, J lost 3 bases, and 9 bases lay in between. CDR3 in DNA: TGTGCCAGCTCACCACCGACACTAGTCTACGAGCAGTACTTC. This sequence encodes CASSPPTLVYEQYF.

The chain couples TRBV9 to TRBJ1-4; possibly TRBD1 for D (6 bases). CDR1 is SGDLS and CDR2 is YYNGEE in the germline V gene. Trimming cost V 0 bases and J 5 bases, with 14 bases left between them. The CDR3 consists of 16 residues. In DNA form, the CDR3 reads TGTGCCAGCAGCGTAGGGAACAGGGCCATAAATGAAAAACTGTTTTTT. Translation: CASSVGNRAINEKLFF.

The chain has TRBV2 and TRBJ2-3; unclear D gene. Germline-derived CDR1 and CDR2 are SNHLY and FYNNEI. V lost 4 bases, J lost 1 base, and 9 bases lay in between. The CDR3 runs to 14 residues. The CDR3 loop is CASSVITGTDTQYF. CDR3 nucleotides: TGTGCCAGCAGTGTTATAACGGGCACAGATACGCAGTATTTT. The full variable domain, its missing parts supplied by reference TRBV2 and TRBJ2-3, is EPEVTQTPSHQVTQMGQEVILRCVPISNHLYFYWYRQILGQKVEFLVSFYNNEISEKSEIFDDQFSVERPDGSNFTLKIRSTKLEDSAMYFCASSVITGTDTQYFGPGTRLTVL.

The CDR3 nucleotides read TGTGCCAGCAGCTTAGGGTCAGAGCGAAACGGGGAGCTGTTTTTT. This encodes CASSLGSERNGELFF. The V and J genes are TRBV11-3 and TRBJ2-2, with D unclear. The CDR3 sequence is 15 residues long. With 1 base removed from V and 7 bases from J, the gap between germline ends came to 13 bases. Germline V lookup: CDR1 SGHNT, CDR2 YENEEA.

The chain joins TRBV7-2 to TRBJ2-7; D is possibly TRBD2 (6 bases). The CDR3 consists of 16 residues. The germline CDR1 and CDR2 sequences are SGHTA and FQGNSA. Trimming left V 4 bases short and J 2 bases short, with 18 bases between. The CDR3 sequence: CASSSGARTGAYEQYF. The DNA of the CDR3 is TGTGCCAGCAGCTCTGGGGCCAGGACGGGAGCCTACGAGCAGTACTTC.

This chain links TRBV5-1 with TRBJ2-5; TRBD2 matches 7 bases. The V and J ends lost 0 bases and 2 bases, in that order; junction bases with no gene match: 7. Germline CDR1 is SGHRS and CDR2 is YFSETQ. CDR3 size: 16 residues. The CDR3 bases are TGCGCCAGCAGCTTGGGGGGCGGGAGAGGTCAAGAGACCCAGTACTTC. Protein: CASSLGGGRGQETQYF. The full variable domain, with the rest looked up from reference TRBV5-1 and TRBJ2-5, is KAGVTQTPRYLIKTRGQQVTLSCSPISGHRSVSWYQQTPGQGLQFLFEYFSETQRNKGNFPGRFSGRQFSNSRSEMNVSTLELGDSALYLCASSLGGGRGQETQYFGPGTRLLVL.

The chain carries TRBV5-4 and TRBJ1-2; tentatively, D is TRBD1 (6 bases). The germline V and J ends were trimmed by 6 bases and 2 bases, with 20 bases remaining between them. The CDR3 totals 16 residues. Germline V gene sequence: CDR1 SGHNT, CDR2 YYREEE (reference sequence). CDR3 coding DNA: TGTGCCAGCAACCAGGACAGAGAGATGGCCAACTATGGCTACACCTTC. This sequence encodes CASNQDREMANYGYTF.

The CDR3 coding sequence is TGTGCCAGCGATGAGGACAGGAGAGGGGAGACCCAGTACTTC. Translating gives CASDEDRRGETQYF. V is TRBV6-5 and J is TRBJ2-5, with 7 bases matching TRBD1. The junction had 11 bases not matched to a gene; V was cut back by 8 bases and J by 5 bases. CDR1 is MNHEY, CDR2 SVGAGI, per germline. This CDR3 is 14 amino acids long.

The CDR3 DNA sequence: TGTGCCAGCAGTCCTACCCGGGACAGGGATAGCTACACCTTC. It specifies CASSPTRDRDSYTF. The chain recombines TRBV27 with TRBJ1-2; 9 bases fit TRBD1. From germline, CDR1 is MNHEY and CDR2 SMNVEV (reference sequence). V dropped 5 bases and J dropped 9; count of bases not matched to a gene: 10. The CDR3 runs 14 residues.

Concerning this clone: The sample holds other DNA sequences that translate to the same CDR3. This chain links TRBV6-6 with TRBJ1-2, with 9 bases aligning to TRBD1. The J segment lost 6 bases and the V segment lost 6 bases, leaving 11 bases of the junction unmatched. CDR1 and CDR2 from the germline V gene are MNHNY and SVGAGI (reference sequence). CDR3 length: 15 residues. The CDR3 here is CASSYKTGGRNGYTF. Written as DNA, the CDR3 is TGTGCCAGCAGCTACAAGACAGGGGGTCGAAATGGCTACACCTTC.

This clone was seen only once. This chain connects TRBV9 to TRBJ1-6; D gene unclear. Germline CDR1 SGDLS, CDR2 YYNGEE. V lost 4 bases, J lost 0 bases, and 14 bases lay in between. This CDR3 region has 17 residues. CDR3 amino acids: CASSPWAQSSYNSPLHF. DNA for the CDR3: TGTGCCAGCAGCCCATGGGCTCAAAGCTCCTATAATTCACCCCTCCACTTT.

V usage is TRBV4-3 and J usage is TRBJ2-7, with a weak D call TRBD2 (6 bases). V was trimmed by 1 base and J by 3 bases, leaving 13 bases between them. In germline, CDR1 is LGHNA, CDR2 YSLEER. The CDR3 loop spans 15 amino acids. The CDR3 DNA follows: TGCGCCAGCAGCCAAGGGATGTTCGGGAGCTACGAGCAGTACTTC. Its translation: CASSQGMFGSYEQYF.

The chain joins TRBV10-2 to TRBJ2-7; 8 positions match TRBD2. This CDR3 has 15 residues. Germline V gene data show CDR1 as WSHSY and CDR2 as SAAADI. The trim removed 2 bases at V and 3 bases at J, leaving 6 bases unmatched. The CDR3 region is CASSEKLAELYEQYF. In DNA, the CDR3 is TGCGCCAGCAGTGAGAAACTAGCGGAGCTCTACGAGCAGTACTTC.

This chain links TRBV7-9 with TRBJ2-1, with D perhaps TRBD2 (6 bases). The CDR3 consists of 13 residues. The V end lost 2 bases, the J end lost 8 bases, and 10 bases lay between the germline ends. Germline V gene sequence: CDR1 SEHNR, CDR2 FQNEAQ (reference sequence). Written as DNA, the CDR3 is TGTGCCAGCAGCTTAATACTAGCAGATGAGCAGTTCTTC. It yields the protein CASSLILADEQFF.

The chain uses TRBV7-6 and TRBJ2-6, with a possible D match to TRBD1 (6 bases). The CDR3 length is 15 residues. Germline V lookup: CDR1 SGHVS, CDR2 FNYEAQ. With 4 bases removed from V and 0 bases from J, the gap between germline ends came to 7 bases. The CDR3 nucleotides are TGTGCCAGCAGCTCAGGGGACTCTGGGGCCAACGTCCTGACTTTC. Translating gives CASSSGDSGANVLTF.

This chain links TRBV11-1 with TRBJ2-7, with 8 bases identical to TRBD2. With V trimmed by 4 bases and J by 6 bases, 17 bases remained unmatched. The germline CDR1 and CDR2 sequences are SGHAT and FQDESV (reference sequence). The CDR3 runs to 17 residues. CDR3 nucleotides: TGTGCCAGCAGCTCCACCCTACCGGGCCCGGGAGGGCTCGAGCAGTACTTC. It specifies CASSSTLPGPGGLEQYF.

The chain is built from TRBV6-1 and TRBJ2-7; maybe TRBD1 (6 bases). This CDR3 contains 14 residues. V was cut by 6 bases and J by 2 bases, with 14 bases left in between. Germline lookup yields CDR1 MNHNS and CDR2 SASEGT. The chain's CDR3 is CASRTSGQTYEQYF. DNA of the CDR3: TGTGCCAGCAGGACCTCGGGACAAACCTACGAGCAGTACTTC.

The table lists this clone with a few counts. The CDR3 region has the DNA TGTGCCAGCAGCAGGGACAGGCCCCATGAAAAACTGTTTTTT. This encodes CASSRDRPHEKLFF. The genes are TRBV7-9 and TRBJ1-4, with TRBD1 matching 8 bases. Germline V CDR1 and CDR2: SEHNR, FQNEAQ (reference sequence). The J segment lost 6 bases and the V segment lost 5 bases, leaving 5 bases of the junction unmatched. The CDR3 totals 14 residues.

This clone was recorded only once. The V and J genes are TRBV4-3 and TRBJ1-6; D perhaps matches TRBD1 (5 bases). The CDR3 spans 18 residues. The germline V and J ends were trimmed by 0 bases and 1 base, with 13 bases remaining between them. Per the germline V gene, CDR1 is LGHNA and CDR2 is YSLEER. In DNA, the CDR3 is TGCGCCAGCAGCCAAGATTTACAGGTCGGGTCCTATAATTCACCCCTCCACTTT. This gives the protein CASSQDLQVGSYNSPLHF.

The chain carries TRBV28 and TRBJ1-2; 11 positions match TRBD1. The germline CDR1 and CDR2 sequences are MDHEN and SYDVKM. The CDR3 is made up of 16 amino acids. The V gene end was trimmed by 10 bases and the J gene end by 7 bases; junction bases not matched to a gene: 17. DNA of the CDR3: TGTGCCATCCACCAACCCGCCGGGACAGGGGGATCTGGCTACACCTTC. Translated: CAIHQPAGTGGSGYTF.

The chain is built from TRBV10-1 and TRBJ2-3; TRBD2 is a possible D gene (7 bases). The germline V gene encodes CDR1 WNHNN and CDR2 SYGVQD (reference sequence). CDR3 length: 20 residues. Deletions cut 6 bases from V and 4 bases from J, with 32 bases between. CDR3 bases: TGCGCCAGCAGGGGGGCGGGAACGGGGGGATCAAAGTCTCCCGCAGATACGCAGTATTTT. Its translation: CASRGAGTGGSKSPADTQYF.

V is TRBV7-9 and J is TRBJ2-1; 11 bases match TRBD1. This CDR3 contains 16 residues. The V gene end was trimmed by 5 bases and the J gene end by 4 bases; junction bases not matched to a gene: 7. The V gene's germline CDR1 is SEHNR and CDR2 FQNEAQ (reference sequence). The CDR3 loop reads CASSPRRDRGYNEQFF. DNA for the CDR3: TGTGCCAGCAGCCCCCGTCGGGACAGGGGGTACAATGAGCAGTTCTTC.

This chain connects TRBV29-1 to TRBJ1-1; unclear D gene. Germline CDR1 is SQVTM and CDR2 is ANQGSEA. V shed 1 base and J shed 1 base, with 7 bases lying between them. The CDR3 is 13 residues long. The CDR3 DNA reads as TGCAGCGTTGAAGGACACGGGAACACTGAAGCTTTCTTT. Protein: CSVEGHGNTEAFF.

CDR3 in amino acids: CASSPPASGPNEQYF. CDR3 coding DNA: TGTGCCAGCTCACCACCGGCTAGCGGTCCCAACGAGCAGTACTTC. The chain employs TRBV18 and TRBJ2-7; the match to TRBD2 covers 7 bases. The V segment lost 0 bases and the J segment 5 bases; nucleotides outside the gene matches: 7. The CDR3 spans 15 residues. Germline CDR1 and CDR2: KGHSH and LQKENI.

This clone appeared a few times. V is TRBV9 and J is TRBJ2-1; TRBD2 agrees at 8 bases. V shed 4 bases and J 0 bases; nucleotides not matched to a gene: 3. CDR1 is SGDLS and CDR2 is YYNGEE in the germline V gene. This CDR3 spans 15 amino acids. CDR3 amino acids: CASSPSGSSYNEQFF. CDR3 nucleotides: TGTGCCAGCAGCCCGAGCGGGAGCTCCTACAATGAGCAGTTCTTC.

The CDR3: CASGRNTDTQYF. CDR3 in DNA: TGTGCCAGCGGGCGAAACACAGATACGCAGTATTTT. The rearrangement links TRBV6-6 to TRBJ2-3; no clear D. The CDR3 runs to 12 residues. Germline V gene data show CDR1 as MNHNY and CDR2 as SVGAGI (reference sequence). Trimming removed 8 bases at V and 2 bases at J, with 8 bases between.